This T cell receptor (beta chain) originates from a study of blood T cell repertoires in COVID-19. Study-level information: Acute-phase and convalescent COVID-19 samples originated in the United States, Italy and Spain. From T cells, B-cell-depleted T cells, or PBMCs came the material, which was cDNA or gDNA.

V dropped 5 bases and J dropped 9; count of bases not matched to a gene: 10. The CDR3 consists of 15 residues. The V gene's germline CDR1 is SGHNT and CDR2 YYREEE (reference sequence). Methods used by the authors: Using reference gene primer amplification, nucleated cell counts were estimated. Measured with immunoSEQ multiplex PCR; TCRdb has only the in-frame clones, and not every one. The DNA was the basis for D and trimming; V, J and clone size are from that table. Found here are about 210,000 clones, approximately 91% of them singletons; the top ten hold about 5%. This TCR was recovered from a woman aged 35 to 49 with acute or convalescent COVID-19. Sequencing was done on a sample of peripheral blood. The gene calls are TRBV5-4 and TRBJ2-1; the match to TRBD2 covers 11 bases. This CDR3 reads CASSISGGAFGEQFF. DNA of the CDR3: TGTGCCAGCAGTATTAGCGGGGGGGCTTTCGGTGAGCAGTTCTTC.